Shown below are 27 T cell receptor beta chains from a single sample sequenced in a study of T and B cells in COVID-19 patients. From blood, roughly 220-550 ng of genomic DNA served as TRB template. TRB rearrangements were amplified by multiplex PCR with BIOMED2 TRB-A/B primers. TCRdb recomputed calls from the multiplex PCR reads with MiXCR, one row per CDR3 protein. This sample has fewer than 15,000 distinct CDR3 sequences, with about 25% found just once. Sequencing was done on a sample of blood. The receptors stem from a human donor who had recovered from COVID-19.

Judged by abundance, this clonotype is medium-sized (0.01 to 0.1%). V and J are TRBV12-3 or TRBV12-4 and TRBJ1-6; perhaps TRBD1 as D (5 bases). V was cut by 1 base and J by 8 bases, with 9 bases left in between. This CDR3 has 14 residues. The CDR3 reads CASSLEGSHSPLHF. The CDR3 DNA is TGTGCCAGCAGTTTAGAGGGGTCACATTCACCCCTCCACTTT.

On this clonotype itself: This could be a read error, since a much larger clone is one nucleotide away. V and J are TRBV6-5 and TRBJ2-3, with 8 bases fitting TRBD2. Germline V gene data show CDR1 as MNHEY and CDR2 as SVGAGI. The CDR3 extends over 12 amino acids. J gave up 9 bases and V 6 bases, and 5 bases lay outside the gene matches. The CDR3, as DNA: TGTGCCAGCAGAAAAAGACTAGCGACGCAGTATTTT. This encodes CASRKRLATQYF.

This clonotype was picked up a small number of times. V gene TRBV20-1 combines with J gene TRBJ2-4; 10 bases are shared with TRBD1. The length of the CDR3 is 15 residues. Germline V gene sequence: CDR1 DFQATT, CDR2 SNEGSKA (reference sequence). V shed 4 bases and J 3 bases; nucleotides not matched to a gene: 6. CDR3 sequence (DNA): TGCAGTGCTACCAGGACAGGGGGTAACAAAAACATTCAGTACTTC. The encoded protein is CSATRTGGNKNIQYF.

The table lists this clonotype with many counts. The V and J genes are TRBV6-1 and TRBJ2-3; no clear D. The CDR3 has 14 residues. V lost 6 bases and J lost 1, with 11 bases in between. Germline loops: CDR1 MNHNS, CDR2 SASEGT. CDR3 nucleotides: TGTGCCAGCAGGTCTACCGGAGGCACAGATACGCAGTATTTT. Amino acids: CASRSTGGTDTQYF.

The chain couples TRBV18 to TRBJ1-2; tentatively, D is TRBD1 (5 bases). The CDR3 contains 13 residues. V lost 6 bases and J lost 5, with 13 bases in between. Germline V lookup: CDR1 KGHSH, CDR2 LQKENI. The DNA of the CDR3 is TGTGCCAGCTCCCCCGGCGGGACTTATGGCTACACCTTC. Its protein product is CASSPGGTYGYTF.

Within the sample, this clonotype is medium-sized. The chain carries TRBV29-1 and TRBJ2-2; D unresolved. V gave up 7 bases and J gave up 2 bases, with 8 bases separating them. The CDR3 extends over 12 amino acids. Per germline, CDR1 SQVTM and CDR2 ANQGSEA. CDR3 loop: CSALPNTGELFF. CDR3 nucleotide sequence: TGCAGCGCCCTTCCCAACACCGGGGAGCTGTTTTTT.

By frequency in the sample, this clonotype is medium-sized. This chain joins TRBV18 and TRBJ2-1, with 8 nucleotides matching TRBD2. This CDR3 spans 15 amino acids. Trimming removed 3 bases from V and 3 bases from J; junction bases left unmatched: 4. Per germline, CDR1 KGHSH and CDR2 LQKENI. The CDR3 coding sequence is TGTGCCAGCTCACCCGGGGGGGCGAACTACAATGAGCAGTTCTTC. Protein product: CASSPGGANYNEQFF.

At least ten counts were recorded for this clonotype. The chain is built from TRBV6-5 and TRBJ1-4, with 10 bases aligning to TRBD1. CDR3 length: 15 residues. Germline CDR1 is MNHEY and CDR2 is SVGAGI. The trim removed 5 bases at V and 7 bases at J, leaving 7 bases unmatched. The CDR3 loop reads CASSGGQGLGEKLFF. As DNA, the CDR3 is TGTGCCAGCAGTGGGGGACAGGGGCTAGGTGAAAAACTGTTTTTT.

This chain uses TRBV20-1 with TRBJ1-5; no definite D call. The CDR3 consists of 15 residues. The germline V gene has CDR1 DFQATT and CDR2 SNEGSKA (reference sequence). The V end was cut by 4 bases, the J end by 0 bases, with 13 bases between. In nucleotides, the CDR3 is TGCAGTGCTACTAAAGACCTCCTTAGCAATCAGCCCCAGCATTTT. Its protein product is CSATKDLLSNQPQHF.

This clonotype is medium-sized in the sample. In DNA, the CDR3 is TGTGCCAGTAGTATAACGCGACGGGGGTACTACAATGAGCAGTTCTTC. Encoded protein: CASSITRRGYYNEQFF. V and J are TRBV19 and TRBJ2-1; D may be TRBD2 (6 bases). The CDR3 runs 16 residues. V was cut by 2 bases and J by 3 bases, with 14 bases left in between. The germline V gene has CDR1 LNHDA and CDR2 SQIVND (reference sequence).

This clonotype appeared many times. The chain has TRBV19 and TRBJ1-5, with 7 bases lining up with TRBD1. There are 15 residues in the CDR3. V was pared by 7 bases and J by 13 bases, with 19 bases of the junction left unmatched. CDR1 is LNHDA and CDR2 is SQIVND in the germline V gene (reference sequence). In nucleotides, the CDR3 is TGTGCCAGTACCCGGGGACAGATGGTTTTAGGGTTTCAGCATTTT. Protein sequence: CASTRGQMVLGFQHF.

This clonotype is medium-sized within its sample. V and J are TRBV29-1 and TRBJ1-2, with TRBD1 as a possible D gene (5 bases). The CDR3 loop spans 12 amino acids. The germline V and J ends were trimmed by 4 bases and 7 bases, with 13 bases remaining between them. CDR1 is SQVTM and CDR2 is ANQGSEA in the germline V gene. The CDR3 DNA reads as TGCAGCGTTGTGGCCAGGGCTAGTGGCTACACCTTC. Translating it yields CSVVARASGYTF.

The chain joins TRBV20-1 to TRBJ2-1; 10 nucleotides line up with TRBD2. V trimming: 6 bases; J trimming: 8 bases; junction bases outside the gene matches: 13. The germline CDR1 and CDR2 sequences are DFQATT and SNEGSKA (reference sequence). This CDR3 has 15 residues. The DNA for the CDR3 is TGCAGTGCCGGGGAAAAGGGGACTAGCGTCGATGAGCAGTTCTTC. This translates into CSAGEKGTSVDEQFF.

This clonotype is labeled as medium-sized. The V and J genes are TRBV29-1 and TRBJ2-2; TRBD2 matches 16 bases. Germline V gene sequence: CDR1 SQVTM, CDR2 ANQGSEA. V was pared by 4 bases and J by 3 bases, with 8 bases of the junction left unmatched. This CDR3 is 18 amino acids long. The CDR3 DNA reads TGCAGCGTTGGACCGGGACTAGCGGGGGGGCGGGACACCGGGGAGCTGTTTTTT. Residues: CSVGPGLAGGRDTGELFF.

By share, this clonotype ranks as medium-sized. This chain joins TRBV5-5 and TRBJ1-6; 9 bases line up with TRBD1. Germline CDR1 is SGHKS and CDR2 is YYEKEE (reference sequence). CDR3 size: 16 residues. The ends lost 4 bases at V and 8 bases at J; junction bases unmatched: 10. Written as DNA, the CDR3 is TGTGCCAGCAGCCAGAGACAGGGGGTTCTTGATTCACCCCTCCACTTT. This translates into CASSQRQGVLDSPLHF. The whole variable domain, remainder taken from reference TRBV5-5 and TRBJ1-6, is DAGVTQSPTHLIKTRGQQVTLRCSPISGHKSVSWYQQVLGQGPQFIFQYYEKEERGRGNFPDRFSARQFPNYSSELNVNALLLGDSALYLCASSQRQGVLDSPLHFGNGTRLTVT.

This clonotype appeared a single time. This sequence may be a read error, since a much larger clone differs from it by one base. The CDR3 region is CASSRQGPYEQYF. CDR3 in DNA: TGTGCCAGCTCCCGGCAGGGCCCCTACGAGCAGTACTTC. This chain connects TRBV6-5 to TRBJ2-7; tentatively, D is TRBD1 (5 bases). Looked up from germline, CDR1 is MNHEY and CDR2 is SVGAGI. The V and J ends lost 8 bases and 2 bases respectively, with 13 bases between them. There are 13 residues in the CDR3.

This chain links TRBV19 with TRBJ2-7; 8 bases match TRBD1. V dropped 5 bases and J dropped 5; count of bases not matched to a gene: 11. The CDR3 covers 15 residues. Germline loops: CDR1 LNHDA, CDR2 SQIVND (reference sequence). The CDR3 sequence is CASSPGQVSGHEQYF. In nucleotides, the CDR3 is TGTGCCAGTAGTCCGGGACAGGTCTCGGGCCACGAGCAGTACTTC. Full variable domain (remainder filled in from reference TRBV19 and TRBJ2-7): DGGITQSPKYLFRKEGQNVTLSCEQNLNHDAMYWYRQDPGQGLRLIYYSQIVNDFQKGDIAEGYSVSREKKESFPLTVTSAQKNPTAFYLCASSPGQVSGHEQYFGPGTRLTVT.

This chain connects TRBV20-1 to TRBJ2-6, with D tentatively TRBD2 (7 bases). V was trimmed by 4 bases and J by 6 bases, leaving 16 bases between them. Germline values: CDR1 DFQATT, CDR2 SNEGSKA (reference sequence). The CDR3 has 15 amino acids. This chain's CDR3 is CSANEGGRKANVLTF. CDR3 DNA sequence: TGCAGTGCTAATGAGGGGGGGAGGAAGGCCAACGTCCTGACTTTC.

By sample fraction, this clonotype is medium-sized. V usage is TRBV6-5 and J usage is TRBJ2-7; possibly TRBD1 or TRBD2 for D (5 bases each). Per the germline V gene, CDR1 is MNHEY and CDR2 is SVGAGI. V gave up 2 bases and J gave up 3 bases, with 14 bases separating them. This CDR3 is 15 amino acids long. As DNA, the CDR3 is TGTGCCAGCAGTTACGGGGGTTCCACATTCTACGAGCAGTACTTC. Encoded protein: CASSYGGSTFYEQYF.

This clonotype was found many times. The chain has TRBV19 and TRBJ2-7; possibly TRBD1 or TRBD2 for D (6 bases each). This CDR3 is built from 14 residues. V lost 4 bases and J 3 bases, leaving 13 bases between the germline ends. CDR1 is LNHDA and CDR2 is SQIVND in the germline V gene (reference sequence). DNA of the CDR3: TGTGCCAGTAGTAGCCCGGGGGCCGTCTACGAGCAGTACTTC. Its translation is CASSSPGAVYEQYF.

This clonotype qualifies as medium-sized. J is TRBJ2-2 and V is TRBV27; tentative D call: TRBD1 (6 bases). From germline, CDR1 is MNHEY and CDR2 SMNVEV (reference sequence). The CDR3 is 13 residues long. V gave up 6 bases and J gave up 4 bases, with 9 bases separating them. CDR3 coding DNA: TGTGCCAGCAGACAGGGTACCACCGGGGAGCTGTTTTTT. It codes for CASRQGTTGELFF.

The rearrangement joins TRBV5-1 to TRBJ1-1, with 9 bases lining up with TRBD1. The CDR3 covers 15 residues. Trimming removed 8 bases from V and 5 bases from J; junction bases left unmatched: 13. Per the germline V gene, CDR1 is SGHRS and CDR2 is YFSETQ. In DNA, the CDR3 is TGCGCCAGTGGTAGGGGACAGGGTGGTATAACTGAAGCTTTCTTT. This sequence encodes CASGRGQGGITEAFF.

Regarding this clonotype: This may be a read error: a much more frequent sequence differs by one nucleotide. The chain employs TRBV19 and TRBJ1-5; tentative D call: TRBD1 (5 bases). V lost 2 bases to trimming and J lost 7 bases, with 18 bases between them. The germline V gene has CDR1 LNHDA and CDR2 SQIVND (reference sequence). CDR3 size: 16 residues. This CDR3 is CASSIRAQGEKQPQHF. The CDR3 coding sequence is TGTGCCAGTAGTATAAGGGCCCAGGGAGAGAAGCAGCCCCAGCATTTT. Filled out from reference TRBV19 and TRBJ1-5, the complete variable domain reads DGGITQSPKYLFRKEGQNVTLSCEQNLNHDAMYWYRQDPGQGLRLIYYSQIVNDFQKGDIAEGYSVSREKKESFPLTVTSAQKNPTAFYLCASSIRAQGEKQPQHFGDGTRLSIL.

The chain uses TRBV10-2 and TRBJ1-2; D is unresolved. Germline V lookup: CDR1 WSHSY, CDR2 SAAADI. Trimming shortened V by 3 bases and J by 4 bases, and 9 bases separated the two germline ends. The CDR3 length is 13 residues. The CDR3 coding sequence is TGCGCCAGCAGTGATAGGTGGGGCTATGGCTACACCTTC. Translating gives CASSDRWGYGYTF.

This clonotype has a count of ten or more. The rearrangement uses TRBV13 and TRBJ1-5, with D possibly matching TRBD1 (6 bases). The V end lost 5 bases, the J end lost 0 bases, and 26 bases lay between the germline ends. This CDR3 spans 20 amino acids. In germline, CDR1 is PRHDT, CDR2 FYEKMQ (reference sequence). The CDR3 coding sequence is TGTGCCAGCAGCCGCAATGGGGGGCAGGGGTCCCTTTATAGCAATCAGCCCCAGCATTTT. It translates to CASSRNGGQGSLYSNQPQHF.

This clonotype was detected ten times or more. The V and J genes are TRBV12-3 or TRBV12-4 and TRBJ2-3; tentatively, D is TRBD2 (6 bases). Trimming removed 7 bases at V and 2 bases at J, with 13 bases between. The CDR3 length is 14 residues. DNA for the CDR3: TGTGCCAGCACTTGGCTAGCGCTCACAGATACGCAGTATTTT. This sequence encodes CASTWLALTDTQYF.

The sample holds many counts of this clonotype. V usage is TRBV5-5 and J usage is TRBJ2-7; no clear D. V lost 1 base, J lost 7 bases, and 6 bases lay in between. Germline V gene data show CDR1 as SGHKS and CDR2 as YYEKEE (reference sequence). The CDR3 has 11 amino acids. CDR3 in amino acids: CASSLKGEQYF. CDR3 bases: TGTGCCAGCAGCTTGAAGGGTGAGCAGTACTTC.